The next 21 T cell receptor beta chains were all read from a single sample in a study of cytomegalovirus exposure and HLA in healthy donors. PCR used 60 Vbeta primers and 13 Jbeta primers. Only in-frame clones appear in the TCRdb table, and some are missing; sequencing was by immunoSEQ multiplex PCR. The sample carries tens of thousands of clones, 75% to 85% recorded once. Sequencing was performed on PBMCs. The receptors stem from a female donor in good health and CMV-seronegative.

The gene calls are TRBV5-1 and TRBJ1-1; D call uncertain. The CDR3 is made up of 17 amino acids. CDR1 is SGHRS, CDR2 YFSETQ, per germline. The V end was cut by 0 bases, the J end by 1 base, with 16 bases between. CDR3 nucleotide sequence: TGCGCCAGCAGCTTGGTTCATCCCTCGGCAGGGAACACTGAAGCTTTCTTT. This gives the protein CASSLVHPSAGNTEAFF.

CDR3 in amino acids: CATSRGGGSPLHF. The CDR3 DNA follows: TGTGCCACCAGCAGAGGAGGTGGTTCACCCCTCCACTTT. The chain uses TRBV15 and TRBJ1-6, with unresolved D. Between the trimmed V and J ends, which lost 1 base and 9 bases, there was a span of 7 bases. CDR1 and CDR2 (germline): LNHNV, YYDKDF (reference sequence). The CDR3 loop spans 13 amino acids.

The chain is built from TRBV15 and TRBJ2-1; 7 positions match TRBD2. The ends lost 3 bases at V and 6 bases at J; junction bases unmatched: 5. The CDR3 sequence is 14 residues long. Germline V CDR1 and CDR2: LNHNV, YYDKDF (reference sequence). The CDR3 loop is CATSRATSINEQFF. CDR3 in DNA: TGTGCCACCAGCAGGGCGACTAGCATCAATGAGCAGTTCTTC. The whole variable domain, remainder taken from reference TRBV15 and TRBJ2-1, is DAMVIQNPRYQVTQFGKPVTLSCSQTLNHNVMYWYQQKSSQAPKLLFHYYDKDFNNEADTPDNFQSRRPNTSFCFLDIRSPGLGDTAMYLCATSRATSINEQFFGPGTRLTVL.

The gene calls are TRBV5-4 and TRBJ1-2, with TRBD1 identical over 9 bases. V dropped 5 bases and J dropped 7; count of bases not matched to a gene: 3. The CDR3 is 12 residues long. Germline values: CDR1 SGHNT, CDR2 YYREEE (reference sequence). The CDR3 region has the DNA TGTGCCAGCAGGGACAGGGGAGGTGGCTACACCTTC. Residues: CASRDRGGGYTF.

V is TRBV6-4 and J is TRBJ2-1, with 7 nucleotides matching TRBD1. Germline loops: CDR1 MRHNA, CDR2 SNTAGT. The V gene end was trimmed by 3 bases and the J gene end by 6 bases; junction bases not matched to a gene: 14. The CDR3 sequence is 17 residues long. The CDR3 here is CASSEFPYRGVSNEQFF. In nucleotides, the CDR3 is TGTGCCAGCAGTGAATTCCCGTACAGGGGAGTTTCCAATGAGCAGTTCTTC.

This clone has a single count. This rearrangement joins TRBV18 to TRBJ1-1; D gene ambiguous. V shed 3 bases and J shed 0 bases, with 5 bases lying between them. This CDR3 region has 13 residues. Looked up from germline, CDR1 is KGHSH and CDR2 is LQKENI. CDR3 protein: CASSPNLNTEAFF. Written as DNA, the CDR3 is TGTGCCAGCTCACCGAACTTGAACACTGAAGCTTTCTTT.

The V call is TRBV6-5, the J call TRBJ2-5, with 11 bases matching TRBD2. The trim removed 0 bases at V and 2 bases at J, leaving 2 bases unmatched. Germline V gene lookup returns CDR1 MNHEY and CDR2 SVGAGI. The CDR3 is 16 amino acids. The CDR3 DNA follows: TGTGCCAGCAGTTACTCGGTAGCGGGGGGGCAAGAGACCCAGTACTTC. This codes for CASSYSVAGGQETQYF.

The rearrangement joins TRBV7-2 to TRBJ2-7; weak D call: TRBD1 (6 bases). CDR1 is SGHTA, CDR2 FQGNSA, per germline. V lost 5 bases to trimming and J lost 2 bases, with 13 bases between them. The CDR3 is 14 amino acids. The CDR3 here is CASSPWGRAYEQYF. The DNA for the CDR3 is TGTGCCAGCAGCCCCTGGGGGCGGGCCTACGAGCAGTACTTC.

This clone has more than one count but fewer than ten. V is TRBV5-1 and J is TRBJ1-2; 7 bases align to TRBD1. From germline, CDR1 is SGHRS and CDR2 YFSETQ. The CDR3 sequence is 14 residues long. Germline trimming cut 0 bases from V and 4 bases from J; bases unmatched to any gene: 3. CDR3 in amino acids: CASSLAGGLYGYTF. The CDR3 coding sequence is TGCGCCAGCAGCTTGGCAGGGGGTCTCTATGGCTACACCTTC.

V and J are TRBV27 and TRBJ1-6, with unresolved D. Germline assignment: CDR1 MNHEY and CDR2 SMNVEV (reference sequence). The CDR3 is 13 amino acids. Trimming removed 4 bases at V and 5 bases at J, with 6 bases between. For the CDR3, the DNA is TGTGCCAGCAGTTGGGAGAATAATTCACCCCTCCACTTT. This gives the protein CASSWENNSPLHF.

The CDR3 nucleotides read TGTGCCAGTAGTCCCCTTCCCCTTCGACAGACGAATAGCAATCAGCCCCAGCATTTT. It encodes CASSPLPLRQTNSNQPQHF. The V call is TRBV19, the J call TRBJ1-5; a possible D gene is TRBD1 (5 bases). This CDR3 is 19 amino acids long. Trimming left V 5 bases short and J 0 bases short, with 23 bases between. Germline V CDR1 and CDR2: LNHDA, SQIVND (reference sequence).

V usage is TRBV19 and J usage is TRBJ2-7, with D perhaps matching TRBD1 (6 bases). There are 13 residues in the CDR3. Germline CDR1 is LNHDA and CDR2 is SQIVND (reference sequence). The ends were cut back, 6 bases at V and 5 bases at J, with 14 bases in the middle. For the CDR3, the DNA is TGTGCCAGTAGAAAAACAGGGACCCACGAGCAGTACTTC. Translating gives CASRKTGTHEQYF.

The V call is TRBV2, the J call TRBJ1-1; TRBD1 aligns across 9 bases. With 4 bases clipped from V and 11 bases from J, the junction kept 5 bases outside the gene matches. Germline V CDR1 and CDR2: SNHLY, FYNNEI. This CDR3 comprises 12 residues. The CDR3 spells CASSAQGARAFF. The DNA for the CDR3 is TGTGCCAGCAGTGCACAGGGGGCCCGGGCTTTCTTT.

The genes are TRBV11-2 and TRBJ1-3; TRBD1 might be the D (6 bases). The length of the CDR3 is 16 residues. V shed 5 bases and J shed 5 bases, with 19 bases lying between them. Germline CDR1 and CDR2: SGHAT and FQNNGV. This CDR3 is CASSPPRDNLRNTIYF. CDR3 coding DNA: TGTGCCAGCAGCCCCCCCAGGGACAATTTGAGAAACACCATATATTTT.

This clone was seen once. The chain employs TRBV15 and TRBJ2-7, with 7 bases aligning to TRBD1. In germline, CDR1 is LNHNV, CDR2 YYDKDF (reference sequence). J gave up 2 bases and V 0 bases, and 10 bases lay outside the gene matches. There are 17 residues in the CDR3. The CDR3 DNA follows: TGTGCCACCAGCAGAGATCTGTCGGGACAGCTCCCCTACGAGCAGTACTTC. This sequence encodes CATSRDLSGQLPYEQYF.

The rearrangement links TRBV5-6 to TRBJ1-6; weak D call: TRBD1 (5 bases). The CDR3 sequence is 15 residues long. The germline gives CDR1 SGHDT, CDR2 YYEEEE. Trimming cost V 4 bases and J 9 bases, with 17 bases left between them. The CDR3 region is CASSDVKGLGSPLHF. The CDR3 DNA sequence: TGTGCCAGCAGCGACGTGAAGGGGCTGGGTTCACCCCTCCACTTT.

This sequence joins TRBV11-2 and TRBJ1-1; D may be TRBD1 (5 bases). Looked up from germline, CDR1 is SGHAT and CDR2 is FQNNGV. The CDR3 consists of 18 residues. V was pared by 1 base and J by 3 bases, with 21 bases between. DNA of the CDR3: TGTGCCAGCAGCTTAGGGCGGCCTTTGGCGAAGGGGTACACTGAAGCTTTCTTT. Amino acids: CASSLGRPLAKGYTEAFF.

This sequence joins TRBV14 and TRBJ1-6; 9 bases map to TRBD1. The length of the CDR3 is 15 residues. With V trimmed by 4 bases and J by 5 bases, 3 bases remained unmatched. CDR1 is SGHDN and CDR2 is FVKESK in the germline V gene. This CDR3 reads CASSRGTGNNSPLHF. CDR3 nucleotide sequence: TGTGCCAGCAGCCGAGGGACAGGGAATAATTCACCCCTCCACTTT.

This clone has a handful of counts. The chain has TRBV7-8 and TRBJ2-7; possible D gene TRBD1, 6 bases. This CDR3 spans 15 amino acids. Trimming left V 0 bases short and J 0 bases short, with 9 bases between. Germline V gene sequence: CDR1 SGHVS, CDR2 FQNEAQ. The CDR3 DNA sequence: TGTGCCAGCAGCTTAGCTGGGGACATCTCCTACGAGCAGTACTTC. This translates into CASSLAGDISYEQYF.

V is TRBV4-1 and J is TRBJ1-5, with no clear D. The CDR3 covers 16 residues. Deletions cut 1 base from V and 0 bases from J, with 10 bases between. Germline V gene lookup returns CDR1 MGHRA and CDR2 YSYEKL. CDR3 sequence: CASSQVATYSNQPQHF. Here the CDR3 DNA reads TGCGCCAGCAGCCAAGTGGCGACTTATAGCAATCAGCCCCAGCATTTT.

The rearrangement links TRBV7-3 to TRBJ2-1, with 7 bases fitting TRBD2. V was clipped by 0 bases and J by 10 bases; unmatched bases: 9. The CDR3 consists of 15 residues. CDR1 SGHTA and CDR2 FQGTGA come from the germline V gene. The CDR3 protein is CASSLTAGREEEQFF. DNA for the CDR3: TGTGCCAGCAGCTTAACAGCGGGGCGAGAGGAAGAGCAGTTCTTC. The full variable domain, in which reference TRBV7-3 and TRBJ2-1 provide the parts outside the CDR3, is GAGVSQTPSNKVTEKGKYVELRCDPISGHTALYWYRQSLGQGPEFLIYFQGTGAADDSGLPNDRFFAVRPEGSVSTLKIQRTERGDSAVYLCASSLTAGREEEQFFGPGTRLTVL.